The 20 T cell receptor beta chains listed next were all sequenced from one sample in a study of T-cell memory formation after mild COVID-19 (dated by TCRdb to 2020 to 2023). The protocol used for the library was 5' RACE. Sequenced using an Illumina NovaSeq 6000. The raw public data were reprocessed by TCRdb itself: fastp quality trimming at Q25, MiXCR clonotype calling, in-frame beta chains only. CDR3 protein sequences are deduplicated, and each keeps its most common genes and DNA. The sample table holds 250,000 or so distinct CDR3 sequences, of which 9.4% were seen once. More than 20% of the sample is held by the ten biggest clonotypes. Material: PBMCs or a T cell subset sorted from them (not recorded which). The receptor source for this set is a man between 18 and 29 years old who had mild COVID-19 (a few samples of this study predate the infection). The sample titles of this study are shuffled in the database, so cell type and time point are left out; the donor was told from shared clones.

The chain couples TRBV6-1 to TRBJ2-5; tentative D call: TRBD2 (5 bases). Germline CDR1 reads MNHNS; CDR2 reads SASEGT. V was cut by 8 bases and J by 5 bases, with 18 bases left in between. This CDR3 region has 14 residues. The CDR3: CASRKGLAAETQYF. The CDR3 DNA reads as TGTGCCAGCCGAAAAGGGCTAGCTGCTGAGACCCAGTACTTC.

This clonotype has just a few counts. The rearrangement joins TRBV7-8 to TRBJ1-6, with TRBD1 matching 8 bases. V trimming: 6 bases; J trimming: 9 bases; junction bases outside the gene matches: 10. CDR1 and CDR2 from the germline V gene are SGHVS and FQNEAQ. This CDR3 is 15 amino acids long. The CDR3 here is CASRVTGGVASPLHF. DNA for the CDR3: TGTGCCAGCAGGGTTACAGGGGGAGTCGCTTCACCCCTCCACTTT.

In its sample, this clonotype was seen a few times. The CDR3 is CASRRGGLGEQYV. The CDR3 nucleotides are TGTGCCAGCAGGAGGGGGGGTCTGGGCGAGCAGTACGTC. The chain employs TRBV12-3 or TRBV12-4 and TRBJ2-7; tentatively, D is TRBD2 (7 bases). Trimming took off 6 bases at V and 6 bases at J, with 15 bases between the two ends. The CDR3 is 13 amino acids.

This clonotype was detected ten times or more. V and J are TRBV5-1 and TRBJ1-6; D unclear. The V gene's germline CDR1 is SGHRS and CDR2 YFSETQ. Trimming cost V 2 bases and J 8 bases, with 14 bases left between them. The CDR3 contains 15 residues. As DNA, the CDR3 is TGCGCCAGCAGCTTAGAACCGGGAGTGGATTCACCCCTCCACTTT. This sequence encodes CASSLEPGVDSPLHF.

This clonotype has a count of ten or more. The V call is TRBV20-1, the J call TRBJ2-3; weak D call: TRBD2 (5 bases). The germline CDR1 and CDR2 sequences are DFQATT and SNEGSKA (reference sequence). CDR3 size: 21 residues. Trimming shortened V by 0 bases and J by 2 bases, and 30 bases separated the two germline ends. CDR3: CSARDPYTGPPGVLHTDTQYF. The DNA of the CDR3 is TGCAGTGCTAGAGATCCCTACACGGGCCCCCCCGGGGTCCTCCACACAGATACGCAGTATTTT.

This rearrangement joins TRBV18 to TRBJ1-2, with D perhaps matching TRBD1 (6 bases). Germline-derived CDR1 and CDR2 are KGHSH and LQKENI. The CDR3 has 13 amino acids. V shed 2 bases and J shed 7 bases, with 11 bases lying between them. CDR3 DNA sequence: TGTGCCAGCTCACCAGAACAGGGCTTTGGCTACACCTTC. Its protein product is CASSPEQGFGYTF.

The gene calls are TRBV27 and TRBJ2-5, with 11 bases that match TRBD2. Germline V gene data show CDR1 as MNHEY and CDR2 as SMNVEV (reference sequence). After removal of 1 base from V and 4 bases from J, the junction contained 14 bases not matched to a gene. This CDR3 has 19 residues. CDR3 residues: CASSLFRASGGPRGETQYF. The CDR3 DNA reads TGTGCCAGCAGTTTATTTCGGGCTAGCGGGGGGCCAAGAGGAGAGACCCAGTACTTC.

The chain employs TRBV2 and TRBJ1-2; D uncertain. The CDR3 sequence is 14 residues long. Germline V gene sequence: CDR1 SNHLY, CDR2 FYNNEI. V lost 7 bases and J lost 0, with 12 bases in between. The CDR3: CASTVGWTNYGYTF. The CDR3 region has the DNA TGTGCCAGCACGGTGGGATGGACTAACTATGGCTACACCTTC.

This clonotype has a count of ten or more. This chain joins TRBV5-1 and TRBJ1-6, with D hard to call. Germline V gene sequence: CDR1 SGHRS, CDR2 YFSETQ. Trimming stripped 6 bases from V and 14 bases from J, with 27 bases between. This CDR3 spans 16 amino acids. CDR3 protein: CASTDLMDGGLVSLHF. DNA of the CDR3: TGCGCCAGCACCGACCTTATGGACGGAGGATTAGTTTCCCTCCACTTT.

This clonotype has ten or more counts. The J gene is TRBJ2-3, the V gene TRBV9; D call uncertain. The CDR3 loop spans 14 amino acids. Trimming left V 0 bases short and J 1 base short, with 6 bases between. Looked up from germline, CDR1 is SGDLS and CDR2 is YYNGEE. The CDR3 here is CASSVDRGTDTQYF. CDR3 in DNA: TGTGCCAGCAGCGTAGATAGGGGCACAGATACGCAGTATTTT. Using reference TRBV9 and TRBJ2-3 for the parts outside the CDR3, the full variable domain is DSGVTQTPKHLITATGQRVTLRCSPRSGDLSVYWYQQSLDQGLQFLIQYYNGEERAKGNILERFSAQQFPDLHSELNLSSLELGDSALYFCASSVDRGTDTQYFGPGTRLTVL.

The V gene is TRBV5-1, the J gene TRBJ1-1; 7 positions agree with TRBD1. Germline-derived CDR1 and CDR2 are SGHRS and YFSETQ. Trimming took 2 bases from V and 4 from J; bases not matched to a gene: 8. The CDR3 totals 15 residues. The DNA of the CDR3 is TGCGCCAGCAGCTTATCGACAGGGCAAGCCACTGAAGCTTTCTTT. It codes for CASSLSTGQATEAFF.

The chain has TRBV20-1 and TRBJ2-1, with D possibly matching TRBD2 (5 bases). Germline lookup yields CDR1 DFQATT and CDR2 SNEGSKA (reference sequence). The CDR3 spans 15 residues. Trimming took off 6 bases at V and 0 bases at J, with 15 bases between the two ends. The CDR3 sequence: CSAQEARSSYNEQFF. Here the CDR3 DNA reads TGCAGTGCCCAGGAGGCCCGGAGCTCCTACAATGAGCAGTTCTTC.

V usage is TRBV6-2 or TRBV6-3 and J usage is TRBJ2-3; no reliable D call. This CDR3 is 12 amino acids long. Trimming cost V 6 bases and J 5 bases, with 9 bases left between them. Germline assignment: CDR1 MNHEY and CDR2 SVGEGT. The CDR3 protein is CASSLARDTQYF. CDR3 bases: TGTGCCAGCAGCCTGGCGCGAGATACGCAGTATTTT.

In this sample, this clonotype turned up a few times. The chain combines TRBV7-3 with TRBJ2-3; D possibly matches TRBD1 or TRBD2 (5 bases each). In germline, CDR1 is SGHTA, CDR2 FQGTGA. There are 14 residues in the CDR3. V lost 5 bases and J 6 bases, leaving 15 bases between the germline ends. The DNA of the CDR3 is TGTGCCAGCAGCCCAGGGAGAATCCCGGATACGCAGTATTTT. Its protein product is CASSPGRIPDTQYF.

This clonotype was seen only a few times. This chain connects TRBV6-6 to TRBJ2-7, with D possibly matching TRBD2 (5 bases). The CDR3 sequence is 13 residues long. V was trimmed by 9 bases and J by 3 bases, leaving 15 bases between them. The germline gives CDR1 MNHNY, CDR2 SVGAGI (reference sequence). The CDR3 DNA sequence: TGTGCCAGTATCGGACCACTAGACTACGAGCAGTACTTC. Its translation: CASIGPLDYEQYF.

The chain recombines TRBV20-1 with TRBJ2-3; 12 nucleotides match TRBD2. The CDR3 totals 15 residues. The V gene's germline CDR1 is DFQATT and CDR2 SNEGSKA (reference sequence). V trimming: 5 bases; J trimming: 2 bases; junction bases outside the gene matches: 5. This CDR3 reads CSASLAGGFTDTQYF. CDR3 DNA: TGCAGTGCTTCCCTAGCGGGGGGGTTCACAGATACGCAGTATTTT.

This clonotype was seen more than once but under ten times. The chain employs TRBV20-1 and TRBJ2-1; D remains ambiguous. The V end was cut by 3 bases, the J end by 6 bases, with 15 bases between. CDR1 and CDR2 (germline): DFQATT, SNEGSKA (reference sequence). The CDR3 length is 14 residues. CDR3 protein: CSARLHLSVNEQFF. For the CDR3, the DNA is TGCAGTGCTAGGTTGCATCTATCGGTCAATGAGCAGTTCTTC.

The CDR3 region has the DNA TGTGCCAGCAGCGACTCGGGACGGTTCTCTGGAAACACCATATATTTT. It is translated as CASSDSGRFSGNTIYF. This chain joins TRBV7-2 and TRBJ1-3; D may be TRBD1 (5 bases). Germline-derived CDR1 and CDR2 are SGHTA and FQGNSA. This CDR3 region has 16 residues. The V gene lost 5 bases and the J gene lost 0 bases, with 14 bases spanning the gap.

This clonotype has ten or more counts. The chain is built from TRBV6-5 and TRBJ2-2; 8 nucleotides line up with TRBD2. The CDR3 runs to 13 residues. CDR1 is MNHEY, CDR2 SVGAGI, per germline. The junction had 7 bases not matched to a gene; V was cut back by 8 bases and J by 8 bases. The CDR3 DNA sequence: TGTGCCAGCCGTCCGGGGGGGCGAGGGGAGCTGTTTTTT. This sequence encodes CASRPGGRGELFF.

This clonotype was detected many times. The V and J genes are TRBV5-1 and TRBJ2-4; D might be TRBD1 (6 bases). This CDR3 comprises 16 residues. Germline values: CDR1 SGHRS, CDR2 YFSETQ. Trimming removed 0 bases at V and 3 bases at J, with 13 bases between. The CDR3 DNA follows: TGCGCCAGCAGCTTGGATGGTTTCAGGGGCAAAAACATTCAGTACTTC. Residues: CASSLDGFRGKNIQYF. Using reference TRBV5-1 and TRBJ2-4 for the parts outside the CDR3, the full variable domain is KAGVTQTPRYLIKTRGQQVTLSCSPISGHRSVSWYQQTPGQGLQFLFEYFSETQRNKGNFPGRFSGRQFSNSRSEMNVSTLELGDSALYLCASSLDGFRGKNIQYFGAGTRLSVL.